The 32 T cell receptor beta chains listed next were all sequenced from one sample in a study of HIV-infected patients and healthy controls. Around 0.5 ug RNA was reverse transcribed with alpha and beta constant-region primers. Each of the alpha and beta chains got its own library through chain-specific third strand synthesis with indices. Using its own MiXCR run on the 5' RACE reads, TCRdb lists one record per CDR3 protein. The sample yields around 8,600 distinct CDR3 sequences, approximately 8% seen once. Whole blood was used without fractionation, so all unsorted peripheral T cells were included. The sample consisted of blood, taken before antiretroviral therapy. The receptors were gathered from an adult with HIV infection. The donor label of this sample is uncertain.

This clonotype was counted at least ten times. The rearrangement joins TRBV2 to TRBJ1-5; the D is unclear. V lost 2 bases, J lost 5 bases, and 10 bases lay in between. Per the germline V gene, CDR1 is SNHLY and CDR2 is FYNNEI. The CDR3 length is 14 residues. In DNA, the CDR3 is TGTGCCAGCAGTGAAAGGCAGGCTTATCAGCCCCAGCATTTT. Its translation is CASSERQAYQPQHF.

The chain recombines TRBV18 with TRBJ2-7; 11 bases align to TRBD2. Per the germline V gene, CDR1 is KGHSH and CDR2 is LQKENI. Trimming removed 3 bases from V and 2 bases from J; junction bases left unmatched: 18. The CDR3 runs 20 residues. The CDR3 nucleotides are TGTGCCAGCTCACCCTCGCGAAGCCTAGCGGGAGGCCGCGGGGCCTACGAGCAGTACTTC. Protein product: CASSPSRSLAGGRGAYEQYF.

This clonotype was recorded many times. CDR3 sequence reads: CASSYRGSTDTQYF. CDR3 sequence (DNA): TGTGCCAGCAGCTACAGGGGTAGTACAGATACGCAGTATTTT. The chain links TRBV7-9 to TRBJ2-3; 7 bases are a match to TRBD1. After removal of 4 bases from V and 3 bases from J, the junction contained 4 bases not matched to a gene. The CDR3 contains 14 residues. Germline-derived CDR1 and CDR2 are SEHNR and FQNEAQ (reference sequence).

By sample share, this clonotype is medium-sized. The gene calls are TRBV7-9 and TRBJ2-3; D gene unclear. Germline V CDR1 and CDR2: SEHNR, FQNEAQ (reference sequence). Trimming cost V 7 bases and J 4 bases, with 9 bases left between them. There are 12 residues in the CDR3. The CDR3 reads CASTYYPDTQYF. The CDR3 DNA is TGTGCCAGCACCTACTATCCAGATACGCAGTATTTT.

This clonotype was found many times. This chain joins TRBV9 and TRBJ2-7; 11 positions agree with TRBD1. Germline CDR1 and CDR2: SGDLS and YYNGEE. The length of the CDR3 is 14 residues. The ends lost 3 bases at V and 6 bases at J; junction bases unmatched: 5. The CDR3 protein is CASSEGQGAGEQYF. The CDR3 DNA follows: TGTGCCAGCAGCGAAGGACAGGGGGCGGGCGAGCAGTACTTC. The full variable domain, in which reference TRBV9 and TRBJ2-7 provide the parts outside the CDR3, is DSGVTQTPKHLITATGQRVTLRCSPRSGDLSVYWYQQSLDQGLQFLIQYYNGEERAKGNILERFSAQQFPDLHSELNLSSLELGDSALYFCASSEGQGAGEQYFGPGTRLTVT.

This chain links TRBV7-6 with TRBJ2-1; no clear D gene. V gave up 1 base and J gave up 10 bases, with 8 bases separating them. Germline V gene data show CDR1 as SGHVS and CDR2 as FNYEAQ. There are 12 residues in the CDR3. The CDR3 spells CASSLGTWEQFF. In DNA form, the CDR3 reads TGTGCCAGCAGCTTAGGAACCTGGGAGCAGTTCTTC.

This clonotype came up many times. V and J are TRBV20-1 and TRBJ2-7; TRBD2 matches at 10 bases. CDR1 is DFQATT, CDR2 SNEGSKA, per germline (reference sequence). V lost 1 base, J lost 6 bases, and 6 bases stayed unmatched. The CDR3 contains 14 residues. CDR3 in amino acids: CSARGSGRAGEQYF. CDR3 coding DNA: TGCAGTGCTAGAGGAAGCGGGAGGGCGGGCGAGCAGTACTTC.

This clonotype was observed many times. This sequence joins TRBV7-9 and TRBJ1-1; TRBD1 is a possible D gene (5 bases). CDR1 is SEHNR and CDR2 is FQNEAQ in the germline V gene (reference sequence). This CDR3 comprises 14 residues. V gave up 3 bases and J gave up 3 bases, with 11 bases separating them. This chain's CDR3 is CASSLGGSYTEAFF. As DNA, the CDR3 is TGTGCCAGCAGCTTGGGGGGGTCCTACACTGAAGCTTTCTTT.

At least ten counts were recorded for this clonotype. CDR3 sequence reads: CASSQELLAGVHEQFF. CDR3 DNA sequence: TGCGCCAGCAGCCAAGAGCTCCTAGCGGGAGTCCATGAGCAGTTCTTC. The chain combines TRBV4-1 with TRBJ2-1, with TRBD2 matching 10 bases. Germline trimming cut 0 bases from V and 8 bases from J; bases unmatched to any gene: 7. The CDR3 has 16 residues. Germline V gene data show CDR1 as MGHRA and CDR2 as YSYEKL.

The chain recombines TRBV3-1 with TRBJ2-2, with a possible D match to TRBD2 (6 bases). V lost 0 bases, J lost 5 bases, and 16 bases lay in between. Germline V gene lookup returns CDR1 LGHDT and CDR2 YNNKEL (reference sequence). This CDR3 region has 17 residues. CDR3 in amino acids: CASSQDLPGSETGELFF. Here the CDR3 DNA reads TGTGCCAGCAGCCAAGATCTGCCCGGGAGTGAAACCGGGGAGCTGTTTTTT.

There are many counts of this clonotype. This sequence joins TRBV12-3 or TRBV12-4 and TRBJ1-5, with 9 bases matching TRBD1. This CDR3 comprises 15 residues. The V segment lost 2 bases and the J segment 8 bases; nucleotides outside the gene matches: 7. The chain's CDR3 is CASSLSTGGREPQHF. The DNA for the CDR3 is TGTGCCAGCAGTTTATCTACAGGGGGCAGGGAGCCCCAGCATTTT.

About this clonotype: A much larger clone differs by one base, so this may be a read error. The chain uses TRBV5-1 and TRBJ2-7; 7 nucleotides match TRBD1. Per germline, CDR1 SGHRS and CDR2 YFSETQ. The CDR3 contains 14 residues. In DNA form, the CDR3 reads TGCGCCAGCAGCTTGACAGGGGCCCACTACGAGCAGAACTTC. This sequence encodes CASSLTGAHYEQNF. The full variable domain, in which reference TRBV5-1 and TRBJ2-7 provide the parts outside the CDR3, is KAGVTQTPRYLIKTRGQQVTLSCSPISGHRSVSWYQQTPGQGLQFLFEYFSETQRNKGNFPGRFSGRQFSNSRSEMNVSTLELGDSALYLCASSLTGAHYEQNFGPGTRLTVT.

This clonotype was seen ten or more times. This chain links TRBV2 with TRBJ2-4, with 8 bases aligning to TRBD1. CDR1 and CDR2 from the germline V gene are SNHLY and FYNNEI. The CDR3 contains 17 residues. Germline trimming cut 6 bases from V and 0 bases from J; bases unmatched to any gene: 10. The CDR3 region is CASRVGQGNLAKNIQYF. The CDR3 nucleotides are TGTGCCAGCAGAGTCGGACAGGGCAATCTAGCCAAAAACATTCAGTACTTC.

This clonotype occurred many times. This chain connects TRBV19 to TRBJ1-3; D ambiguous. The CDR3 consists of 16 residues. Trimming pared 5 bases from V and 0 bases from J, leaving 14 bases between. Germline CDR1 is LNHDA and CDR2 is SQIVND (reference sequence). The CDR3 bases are TGTGCCAGTAGTCTCCAAGCGGGATCCTCTGGAAACACCATATATTTT. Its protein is CASSLQAGSSGNTIYF.

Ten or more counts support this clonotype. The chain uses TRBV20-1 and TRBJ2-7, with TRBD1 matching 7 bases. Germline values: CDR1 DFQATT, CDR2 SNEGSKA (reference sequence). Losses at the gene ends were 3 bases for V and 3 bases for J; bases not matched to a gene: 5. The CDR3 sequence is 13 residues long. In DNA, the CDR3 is TGCAGTGCTAGTTCGGCAGGGGGCTACGAGCAGTACTTC. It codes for CSASSAGGYEQYF.

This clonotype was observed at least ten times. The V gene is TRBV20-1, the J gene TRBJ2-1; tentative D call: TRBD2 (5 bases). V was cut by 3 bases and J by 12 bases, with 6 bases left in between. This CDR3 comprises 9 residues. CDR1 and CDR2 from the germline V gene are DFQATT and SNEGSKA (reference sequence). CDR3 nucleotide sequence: TGCAGTGCTAGCCGGGGGCAGTTCTTC. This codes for CSASRGQFF.

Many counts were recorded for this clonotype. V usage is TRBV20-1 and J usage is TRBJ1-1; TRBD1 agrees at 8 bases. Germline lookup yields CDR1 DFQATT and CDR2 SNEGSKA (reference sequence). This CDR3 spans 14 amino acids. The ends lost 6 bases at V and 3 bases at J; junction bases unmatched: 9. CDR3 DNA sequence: TGCAGTGCCGCGACAGGGGATAGTCACACTGAAGCTTTCTTT. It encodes CSAATGDSHTEAFF.

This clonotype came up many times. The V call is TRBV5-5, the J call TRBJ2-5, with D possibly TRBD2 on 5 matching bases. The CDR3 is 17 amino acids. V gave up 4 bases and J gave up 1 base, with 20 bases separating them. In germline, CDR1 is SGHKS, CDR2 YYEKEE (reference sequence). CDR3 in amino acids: CASSVGASRNGQETQYF. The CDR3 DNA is TGTGCCAGCAGCGTGGGAGCCTCTCGAAACGGCCAAGAGACCCAGTACTTC.

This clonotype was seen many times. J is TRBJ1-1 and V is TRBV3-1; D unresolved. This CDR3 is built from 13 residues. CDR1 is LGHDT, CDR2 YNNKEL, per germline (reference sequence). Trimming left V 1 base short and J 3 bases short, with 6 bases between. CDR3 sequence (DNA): TGTGCCAGCAGCCAAGTCCCCGACACTGAAGCTTTCTTT. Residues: CASSQVPDTEAFF.

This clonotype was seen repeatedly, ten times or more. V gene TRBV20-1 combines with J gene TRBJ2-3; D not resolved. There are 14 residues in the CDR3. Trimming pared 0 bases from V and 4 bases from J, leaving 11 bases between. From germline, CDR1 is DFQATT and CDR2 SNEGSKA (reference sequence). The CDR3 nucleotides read TGCAGTGCTAGAGACCAAAGGAGTGCAGATACGCAGTATTTT. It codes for CSARDQRSADTQYF.

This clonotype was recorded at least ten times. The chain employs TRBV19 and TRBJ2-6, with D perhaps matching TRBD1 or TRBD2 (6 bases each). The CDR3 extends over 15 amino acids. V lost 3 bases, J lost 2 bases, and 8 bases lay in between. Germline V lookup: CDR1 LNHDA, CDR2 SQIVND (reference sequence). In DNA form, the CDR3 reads TGTGCCAGTAGTATTCGGGGGCCTGGGGCCAACGTCCTGACTTTC. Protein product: CASSIRGPGANVLTF.

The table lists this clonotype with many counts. DNA of the CDR3: TGTGCCAGCAGTAACACCGGGACAGGGTATAGCAATCAGCCCCAGCATTTT. This translates into CASSNTGTGYSNQPQHF. J is TRBJ1-5 and V is TRBV6-6; 9 bases are shared with TRBD1. V lost 5 bases and J lost 0; bases outside the gene matches: 8. Germline CDR1 MNHNY, CDR2 SVGAGI (reference sequence). The CDR3 is 17 residues long.

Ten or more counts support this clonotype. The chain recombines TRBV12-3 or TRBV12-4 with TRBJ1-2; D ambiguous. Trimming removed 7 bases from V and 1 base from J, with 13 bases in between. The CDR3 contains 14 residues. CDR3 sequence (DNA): TGTGCCAGCACCCTTAAAGGAGTTAACTATGGCTACACCTTC. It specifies CASTLKGVNYGYTF.

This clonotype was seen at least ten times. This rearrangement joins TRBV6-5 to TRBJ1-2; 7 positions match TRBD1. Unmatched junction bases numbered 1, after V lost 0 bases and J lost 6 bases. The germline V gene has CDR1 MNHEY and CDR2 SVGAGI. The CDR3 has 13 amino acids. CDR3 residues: CASSYSGGDGYTF. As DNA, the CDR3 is TGTGCCAGCAGTTACTCAGGGGGCGATGGCTACACCTTC.

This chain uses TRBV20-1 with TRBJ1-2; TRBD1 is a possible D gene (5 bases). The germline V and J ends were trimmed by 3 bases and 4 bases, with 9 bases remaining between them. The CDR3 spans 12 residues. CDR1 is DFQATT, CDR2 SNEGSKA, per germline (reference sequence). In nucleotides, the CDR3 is TGCAGTGCTAGCAGGACAAGCTATGGCTACACCTTC. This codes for CSASRTSYGYTF.

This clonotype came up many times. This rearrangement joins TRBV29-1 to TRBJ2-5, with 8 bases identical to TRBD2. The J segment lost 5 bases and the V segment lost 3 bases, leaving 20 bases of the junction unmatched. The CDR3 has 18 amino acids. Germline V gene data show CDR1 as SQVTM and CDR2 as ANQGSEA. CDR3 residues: CSVDSLFGTGTSMETQYF. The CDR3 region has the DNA TGCAGCGTTGATTCGCTCTTTGGGACCGGGACTAGTATGGAGACCCAGTACTTC.

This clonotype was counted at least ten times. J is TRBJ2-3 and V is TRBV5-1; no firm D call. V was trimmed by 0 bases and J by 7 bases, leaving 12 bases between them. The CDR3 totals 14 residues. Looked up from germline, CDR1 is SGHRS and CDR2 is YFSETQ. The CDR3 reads CASSLGPNPNTQYF. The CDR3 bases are TGCGCCAGCAGCTTGGGACCGAACCCCAATACGCAGTATTTT.

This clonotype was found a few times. As DNA, the CDR3 is TGCAGTGCCCCCGGGACGCCCAATGAGCAGTTCTTC. This sequence encodes CSAPGTPNEQFF. This chain connects TRBV20-1 to TRBJ2-1; D may correspond to TRBD1 or TRBD2 (5 bases each). Germline V gives CDR1 DFQATT, CDR2 SNEGSKA (reference sequence). This CDR3 region has 12 residues. Between the trimmed V and J ends, which lost 6 bases and 6 bases, there was a span of 12 bases.

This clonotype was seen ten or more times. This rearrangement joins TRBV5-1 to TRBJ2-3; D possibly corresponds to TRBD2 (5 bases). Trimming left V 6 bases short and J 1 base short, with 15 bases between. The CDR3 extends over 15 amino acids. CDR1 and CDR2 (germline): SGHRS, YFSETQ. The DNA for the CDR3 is TGCGCCAGCATGGAGGAGGCGACTCGCACAGATACGCAGTATTTT. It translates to CASMEEATRTDTQYF.

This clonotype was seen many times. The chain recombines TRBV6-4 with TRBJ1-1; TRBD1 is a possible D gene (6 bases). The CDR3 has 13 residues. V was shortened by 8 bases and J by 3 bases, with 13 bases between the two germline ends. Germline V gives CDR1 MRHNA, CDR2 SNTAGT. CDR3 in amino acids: CASSQDRYTEAFF. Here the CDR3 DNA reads TGTGCCAGCTCCCAGGACAGATACACTGAAGCTTTCTTT.

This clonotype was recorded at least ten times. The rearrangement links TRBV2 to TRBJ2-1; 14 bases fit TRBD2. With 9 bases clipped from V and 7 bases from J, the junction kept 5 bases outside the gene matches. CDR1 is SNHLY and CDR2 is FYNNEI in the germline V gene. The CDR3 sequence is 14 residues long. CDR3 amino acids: CASDGTSGGNEQFF. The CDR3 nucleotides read TGTGCCAGTGACGGGACTAGCGGGGGTAATGAGCAGTTCTTC.

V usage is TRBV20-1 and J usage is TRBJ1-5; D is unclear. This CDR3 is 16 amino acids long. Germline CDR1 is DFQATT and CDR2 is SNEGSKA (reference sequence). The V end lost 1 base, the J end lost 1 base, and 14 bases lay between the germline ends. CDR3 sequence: CSARVSGGESNQPQHF. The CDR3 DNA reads TGCAGTGCTAGAGTTTCCGGAGGCGAAAGCAATCAGCCCCAGCATTTT.